This T cell receptor (beta chain) was profiled in a study of blood T cells in healthy people across ages. V shed 3 bases and J 3 bases; nucleotides not matched to a gene: 8. The CDR3 covers 16 residues. PCR was performed a second time for about 7 to 11 cycles using a sample-barcoded 5' primer and a J-beta primer mix. Researchers report that a template-switch adaptor with 12 random nucleotides tagged each cDNA molecule. Each CDR3 protein is one row after TCRdb ran MiXCR on the 5' RACE reads. The sample lists over 950,000 distinct CDR3 sequences, roughly 51% seen once, with 20% to 25% in the top ten. Each donor had around 10 milliliters of peripheral blood drawn. Samples each yielded at least 6 micrograms of total RNA.

The receptor was isolated from a woman in her fifties or sixties in good health. Sequencing was carried out using blood. The chain couples TRBV12-3 or TRBV12-4 to TRBJ2-1; 7 nucleotides match TRBD2. DNA for the CDR3: TGTGCCAGCAGTTTCCTAGCGGTAGGGATCTACAATGAGCAGTTCTTC. Encoded protein: CASSFLAVGIYNEQFF.